This section outlines one TCR beta chain sequence together with its context. This sample was included in a study of cytomegalovirus exposure and HLA in healthy donors. With 60 Vbeta and 13 Jbeta primers, the PCR was carried out. Assay used: immunoSEQ multiplex PCR; TCRdb lists only in-frame clones, some missing. The sample contains 270,000 or so clones, more than 80% of which appear only once. Sequencing was done on a sample of PBMCs. This sequence originates from a man between 40 and 49 years old in good health and CMV-seropositive.

The CDR3 loop is CASSSSGVAKNIQYF. CDR3 sequence (DNA): TGTGCCAGCAGCTCTTCAGGGGTAGCCAAAAACATTCAGTACTTC. The gene calls are TRBV28 and TRBJ2-4, with D possibly matching TRBD1 (6 bases). Germline loops: CDR1 MDHEN, CDR2 SYDVKM. V lost 6 bases and J 0 bases, leaving 12 bases between the germline ends. CDR3 length: 15 residues.